This T cell receptor beta chain originates from a study of cytotoxic CD8 clonotypes in ibrutinib-treated CLL (dated by TCRdb to the early 2020s). About the study as a whole: The cohort had about a dozen relapsed/refractory and around 16 treatment-naive patients; about 17 were IGHV unmutated. Partial responses were observed in about 24 patients and complete responses in 2; after a median follow-up of around 68 months, remission was maintained in 15 or so patients and progression was observed in approximately 12. Response samples were taken after a median of 12 months on treatment, ranging from about 6 to 40 months. An average of around 250,000 productive templates and 94,082 productive rearrangements was obtained per sample. Of the 80 to 95 participants in the trial, about 26 had longitudinal samples available. Cryopreserved peripheral blood mononuclear cells were collected before treatment, at response, and at either disease progression or sustained remission. Every remission and progressive disease sample was obtained while ibrutinib was still being received by the patients.

On a MiSeq, deep resolution sequencing aimed for a depth between 1 in 1 million and 1 in 200,000 T cells, with each clonotype covered about 9.9x on average. The immunoSEQ hsTCRB Kit was used to generate the TCR beta libraries. The authors' pipeline ran thus. The data were analyzed with ImmunoSEQ Analyzer and ImmunoSEQ Data Assistant, and V, D and J gene assignments followed IMGT definitions. Clonality, with values ranging from 0 to 1, was calculated as one minus the normalized Shannon entropy of productive rearrangement frequencies. Only overrepresented clonotypes making up at least 0.05% of each patient's repertoire were included in the public clonotype analysis. About twelve repertoires from age-matched healthy donors, obtained from immuneACCESS, served as clonality controls. The table comes from immuneACCESS by way of TCRdb, which keeps in-frame sequences with V and J called. Part of the clones is missing from these tables; in studies checked, under half for an unresolved V gene and the rest for unknown reasons. V and J calls and clone size follow that table, whereas D and trimming were derived from the DNA. For this sample the table gives about 140,000 clones, of which around 80% were detected only once. Jointly, the top ten make up roughly 7.6% of the sample.

The paper's findings and limits, for the study overall: Baseline clonality exceeded that of age-matched healthy donors and correlated strongly with circulating CD8+ T-cell counts. Clonality rose at ibrutinib response, remained stable during sustained remission, and dropped back toward baseline at progression. Lymph node repertoires were not examined, and the timing of sampling was not matched between patients in sustained remission and those whose disease progressed. Public clonotypes were rare and either shrank or stayed stable during treatment, and the rise in clonality at ibrutinib response reflected expansion of private clonotypes.

Approximately 2 micrograms of genomic DNA were extracted from cryopreserved PBMCs for TCR beta library preparation. Longitudinal blood samples from CLL patients on ibrutinib monotherapy were analyzed using high-throughput TCR beta sequencing. The patients took part in an open-label, single-center phase 2 trial of ibrutinib monotherapy. Germline trimming amounts to 6 bases on V and 2 bases on J, with 1 as the count of junction bases outside the gene matches. For CDR1 and CDR2, the germline V gene lists ENHRY and SYGVKD. From the cysteine through the phenylalanine, the CDR3 covers 14 amino acids. Left in the record is the CDR3 DNA by itself, 42 bases read in frame from the first base. In regard to this clone: Its antigen is not yet known. Base qualities are not at hand, and no much larger clone is one base apart.

The sample in question was PBMCs, obtained after 36 months of ibrutinib treatment. This receptor was obtained from a human donor with chronic lymphocytic leukemia. Recombination connected TRBV10-3 to TRBJ1-2, with TRBD1 identical over 12 junction bases. The CDR3 sequence is CAIRGQGANYGYTF. The nucleotide sequence reads TGTGCCATCAGGGGACAGGGGGCGAACTATGGCTACACCTTC.